A selection of T cell receptor beta chains follows, all from one sample in a study of cytomegalovirus exposure and HLA in healthy donors. Sequenced by immunoSEQ multiplex PCR; TCRdb stores in-frame clones only, minus some. This table has fewer than 250,000 clones, around nine tenths appearing once. Source material: PBMCs. The origin of the receptors is a woman under 30 in good health and CMV-seropositive. CDR3s include the opening cysteine and the closing phenylalanine or tryptophan. The order of the fields is clone size, V gene, D gene, J gene, CDR3 protein, CDR3 DNA. D genes are given only for firm matches. The size entry is marked missing in some rows and otherwise reads once, few, many or a size class.

once	TRBV5-1	-	TRBJ1-1	CASSLNPRRTEAFF	TGCGCCAGCAGCTTAAACCCCAGGCGAACTGAAGCTTTCTTT
once	TRBV7-2	TRBD1	TRBJ1-2	CASSPTTGQGGYTF	TGTGCCAGCAGCCCTACGACAGGGCAGGGTGGCTACACCTTC
-	TRBV7-9	-	TRBJ2-3	CASSLGGGAGGYTDTQYF	TGTGCCAGCAGCTTAGGCGGAGGGGCAGGGGGTTACACAGATACGCAGTATTTT
-	TRBV6-1	-	TRBJ1-2	CASHKLRVWNYGYTF	TGTGCCAGCCACAAACTCAGGGTATGGAACTATGGCTACACCTTC
-	TRBV5-1	-	TRBJ2-7	CASSLATESYEQYF	TGCGCCAGCAGTCTCGCGACAGAGTCCTACGAGCAGTACTTC
once	TRBV9	TRBD2	TRBJ2-7	CASSVGLAGGSSSYEQYF	TGTGCCAGCAGCGTAGGACTAGCGGGAGGATCGAGCTCCTACGAGCAGTACTTC
-	TRBV6-5	TRBD1	TRBJ2-2	CARVTGANTGELFF	TGTGCCAGAGTCACAGGGGCGAACACCGGGGAGCTGTTTTTT
-	TRBV6-5	-	TRBJ2-7	CASSYSTVRSSYEQYF	TGTGCCAGCAGTTACTCGACCGTAAGGAGCTCCTACGAGCAGTACTTC
-	TRBV10-2	TRBD1	TRBJ2-7	CASKGGTGGSYEQYF	TGCGCCAGCAAGGGGGGGACAGGGGGCTCCTACGAGCAGTACTTC
once	TRBV5-6	TRBD2	TRBJ2-7	CASSSVPAGGLEQYF	TGTGCCAGCAGCTCCGTACCGGCGGGAGGTCTCGAGCAGTACTTC
once	TRBV30	TRBD1	TRBJ2-7	CAWFPPLATGGPYEQYF	TGTGCCTGGTTCCCCCCCCTCGCGACAGGGGGTCCCTACGAGCAGTACTTC
-	TRBV4-1	-	TRBJ2-7	CASSQTSASEYEQYF	TGCGCCAGCAGCCAAACATCGGCTAGCGAGTACGAGCAGTACTTC
once	TRBV13	-	TRBJ1-2	CASSLGLNLPGQNYGYTF	TGTGCCAGCAGCTTAGGCCTTAACTTACCGGGTCAGAACTATGGCTACACCTTC
-	TRBV9	-	TRBJ2-3	CASSVEGGESTDTQYF	TGTGCCAGCAGCGTAGAGGGCGGGGAAAGCACAGATACGCAGTATTTT
-	TRBV6-5	-	TRBJ2-1	CASSTADFSYNEQFF	TGTGCCAGCAGTACCGCGGACTTTTCTTACAATGAGCAGTTCTTC
-	TRBV4-1	-	TRBJ2-7	CASSQEGEAGLGEQYF	TGCGCCAGCAGCCAAGAAGGGGAGGCGGGACTCGGCGAGCAGTACTTC
-	TRBV28	-	TRBJ2-7	CASSPRDIAYEQYF	TGTGCCAGCAGTCCCCGGGACATAGCCTACGAGCAGTACTTC
-	TRBV28	TRBD1	TRBJ2-1	CASRTGGAVNEQFF	TGTGCCAGCAGGACAGGGGGCGCAGTCAATGAGCAGTTCTTC
-	TRBV4-1	TRBD2	TRBJ2-1	CASSPGGGRRHYNEQFF	TGCGCCAGCAGCCCTGGGGGGGGACGACGCCACTACAATGAGCAGTTCTTC
-	TRBV6-5	TRBD1	TRBJ2-7	CASSYGQGSYEQYF	TGTGCCAGCAGTTACGGACAGGGTTCCTACGAGCAGTACTTC
-	TRBV5-1	TRBD2	TRBJ2-2	CASSLRAGGNTGELFF	TGCGCCAGCAGCTTAAGGGCGGGAGGTAACACCGGGGAGCTGTTTTTT
-	TRBV5-6	TRBD2	TRBJ2-2	CASSLVSGRADTGELFF	TGTGCCAGCAGCTTGGTTAGCGGGAGGGCCGACACCGGGGAGCTGTTTTTT
-	TRBV14	TRBD2	TRBJ2-7	CASSHGGGRPYEQYF	TGTGCCAGCAGCCACGGCGGGGGGCGACCCTACGAGCAGTACTTC
-	TRBV29-1	TRBD1	TRBJ2-7	CSVEDLGTVNHEQYF	TGCAGCGTTGAAGATCTCGGGACAGTAAATCACGAGCAGTACTTC
-	TRBV28	-	TRBJ2-3	CASSSPRGFRSYYSTDTQYF	TGTGCCAGCAGTTCTCCCAGGGGCTTTCGCTCTTATTATAGCACAGATACGCAGTATTTT
-	TRBV5-1	-	TRBJ2-5	CASSLGTTRKETQYF	TGCGCCAGCAGCTTGGGGACTACCCGGAAAGAGACCCAGTACTTC
-	TRBV5-1	TRBD1	TRBJ1-1	CASRSTGGVGEAFF	TGCGCCAGCAGGTCGACAGGGGGCGTCGGTGAAGCTTTCTTT
-	TRBV11-3	-	TRBJ2-3	CASSLYEGGTDTQYF	TGTGCCAGCAGCTTATATGAGGGGGGCACAGATACGCAGTATTTT
-	TRBV27	-	TRBJ1-1	CASRIRGAPNTEAFF	TGTGCCAGTAGAATTCGGGGGGCTCCTAACACTGAAGCTTTCTTT
-	TRBV9	TRBD1	TRBJ1-1	CASSGGQGENTEAFF	TGTGCCAGCAGCGGCGGACAGGGCGAGAACACTGAAGCTTTCTTT
-	TRBV6-5	-	TRBJ1-2	CASRPHRDGYYGYTF	TGTGCCAGCAGACCACACAGGGATGGTTACTATGGCTACACCTTC
-	TRBV5-6	-	TRBJ2-1	CASSFMVSSYNEQFF	TGTGCCAGCAGCTTCATGGTGAGCTCCTACAATGAGCAGTTCTTC
-	TRBV5-1	TRBD2	TRBJ2-6	CASSFLAGGGANVLTF	TGCGCCAGCAGCTTTCTAGCGGGAGGTGGGGCCAACGTCCTGACTTTC
once	TRBV11-2	TRBD1	TRBJ2-7	CASSSTGGSPYEQYF	TGTGCCAGCAGTTCCACAGGGGGAAGCCCCTACGAGCAGTACTTC
-	TRBV10-2	-	TRBJ2-7	CASSEIGVLYEQYF	TGCGCCAGCAGTGAGATAGGGGTTCTATACGAGCAGTACTTC
-	TRBV5-6	TRBD1	TRBJ1-2	CASSFWDRANYGYTF	TGTGCCAGCAGCTTTTGGGACAGAGCTAACTATGGCTACACCTTC
-	TRBV19	-	TRBJ1-4	CASRTKGGLEKLFF	TGTGCCAGTAGGACAAAAGGTGGTTTGGAAAAACTGTTTTTT
-	TRBV27	TRBD2	TRBJ2-1	CASRLAGGSNEQFF	TGTGCCAGCAGGCTAGCGGGAGGGTCCAATGAGCAGTTCTTC
-	TRBV4-2	-	TRBJ1-1	CASSQERNTEAFF	TGTGCCAGCAGCCAGGAGAGGAACACTGAAGCTTTCTTT
-	TRBV11-2	TRBD1	TRBJ1-1	CASSLSRDREDTEAFF	TGTGCCAGCAGCTTGTCCCGGGACAGGGAGGACACTGAAGCTTTCTTT
-	TRBV30	TRBD1	TRBJ1-4	CAWSYRTGVEKLFF	TGTGCCTGGAGTTATAGGACAGGAGTCGAAAAACTGTTTTTT
-	TRBV19	-	TRBJ1-3	CASSRRGGSGNTIYF	TGTGCCAGTAGCCGGCGGGGAGGCTCTGGAAACACCATATATTTT
-	TRBV28	-	TRBJ2-1	CASGRLGVEQFF	TGTGCCAGCGGCAGACTAGGCGTCGAGCAGTTCTTC
-	TRBV5-1	TRBD1	TRBJ1-1	CASSGTVMNTEAFF	TGCGCCAGCAGCGGGACAGTGATGAACACTGAAGCTTTCTTT
-	TRBV2	TRBD1	TRBJ2-5	CASRFGTEETQYF	TGTGCCAGCAGGTTCGGGACAGAAGAGACCCAGTACTTC
-	TRBV4-1	-	TRBJ1-1	CASSQVAGDTEAFF	TGCGCCAGCAGCCAAGTCGCGGGGGACACTGAAGCTTTCTTT